The 15 T cell receptor beta chains listed next were all sequenced from one sample in a study of cytomegalovirus exposure and HLA in healthy donors (dated by TCRdb to the late 2010s). Receptor libraries were prepared by the immunoSEQ multiplex PCR assay. The multiplex PCR relied on a mix of 60 forward primers for TCR Vbeta segments and 13 reverse primers for TCR Jbeta segments. The table was pulled from immuneACCESS by TCRdb, which kept in-frame rearrangements only. Such tables lose some clones; where checked, under half of the loss comes from unresolved V genes, and the rest has no known cause. Counted in this sample were 150,000 to 200,000 clones; roughly 85% of them appeared once. The ten largest clonotypes hold over 0.95% of the sample. Sequencing input: PBMCs. Receptors were obtained from a woman aged 50 to 60 in good health and CMV-seropositive.

The rearrangement joins TRBV6-1 to TRBJ1-3, with D tentatively TRBD1 (6 bases). Germline V gene data show CDR1 as MNHNS and CDR2 as SASEGT. The CDR3 runs 14 residues. V lost 10 bases to trimming and J lost 0 bases, with 13 bases between them. CDR3 sequence reads: CATYTGRSGNTIYF. CDR3 nucleotides: TGTGCCACCTACACAGGGCGCTCTGGAAACACCATATATTTT.

This clone was observed a handful of times. This chain uses TRBV2 with TRBJ2-3; 7 bases fit TRBD1. Germline CDR1 reads SNHLY; CDR2 reads FYNNEI. This CDR3 has 13 residues. Germline trimming cut 6 bases from V and 4 bases from J; bases unmatched to any gene: 4. CDR3: CASRGTVPDTQYF. In DNA form, the CDR3 reads TGTGCCAGCAGGGGGACAGTTCCAGATACGCAGTATTTT.

The chain has TRBV2 and TRBJ1-4; 7 nucleotides agree with TRBD1. The CDR3 is made up of 13 amino acids. V shed 4 bases and J 8 bases; nucleotides not matched to a gene: 4. Germline CDR1 and CDR2: SNHLY and FYNNEI. CDR3 DNA sequence: TGTGCCAGCAGTGCGGACAGGCTGGAAAAACTGTTTTTT. It encodes CASSADRLEKLFF.

CDR3 DNA sequence: TGTGCCAGCAGCTTCCCCCAGAATGGCTACACCTTC. Its protein product is CASSFPQNGYTF. V and J are TRBV7-6 and TRBJ1-2; D ambiguous. The length of the CDR3 is 12 residues. V was shortened by 3 bases and J by 6 bases, with 8 bases between the two germline ends. The germline CDR1 and CDR2 sequences are SGHVS and FNYEAQ.

CDR3 residues: CASSEAASGSDTQYF. DNA for the CDR3: TGTGCCAGCAGTGAAGCGGCTAGCGGATCAGATACGCAGTATTTT. The chain carries TRBV6-1 and TRBJ2-3; 7 bases agree with TRBD2. Germline V lookup: CDR1 MNHNS, CDR2 SASEGT. This CDR3 region has 15 residues. Trimming took 0 bases from V and 4 from J; bases not matched to a gene: 4.

This chain connects TRBV25-1 to TRBJ2-2, with D possibly being TRBD1 (6 bases). The CDR3 consists of 15 residues. The germline gives CDR1 MGHDK, CDR2 SYGVNS. Trimming shortened V by 7 bases and J by 6 bases, and 18 bases separated the two germline ends. CDR3 amino acids: CASTGHSLIAGELFF. CDR3 DNA sequence: TGTGCCAGCACGGGACATTCTCTTATCGCCGGGGAGCTGTTTTTT.

V gene TRBV30 combines with J gene TRBJ1-2; TRBD1 might be the D (5 bases). The CDR3 has 15 residues. V was cut by 0 bases and J by 7 bases, with 18 bases left in between. Germline CDR1 reads GTSNPN; CDR2 reads SVGIG (reference sequence). In DNA, the CDR3 is TGTGCCTGGAGTGTAGAGTCTTGGGGGGTCCGTGGCTACACCTTC. As protein: CAWSVESWGVRGYTF.

This clone was seen a handful of times. The gene calls are TRBV13 and TRBJ2-3; TRBD1 aligns across 7 bases. Germline V lookup: CDR1 PRHDT, CDR2 FYEKMQ (reference sequence). The V gene end was trimmed by 3 bases and the J gene end by 0 bases; junction bases not matched to a gene: 6. The CDR3 sequence is 16 residues long. The CDR3, as DNA: TGTGCCAGCAGCTTCCAGTCGGGACAGAGCACAGATACGCAGTATTTT. Residues: CASSFQSGQSTDTQYF.

V and J are TRBV5-1 and TRBJ1-2; D not resolved. Between the trimmed V and J ends, which lost 4 bases and 8 bases, there was a span of 21 bases. This CDR3 spans 15 amino acids. Germline CDR1 reads SGHRS; CDR2 reads YFSETQ. The CDR3: CASSLQGRSTDGYTF. The CDR3 DNA is TGCGCCAGCAGCCTTCAAGGGAGGTCTACCGACGGCTACACCTTC.

V and J are TRBV29-1 and TRBJ2-2; 14 nucleotides match TRBD2. Germline-derived CDR1 and CDR2 are SQVTM and ANQGSEA. The CDR3 runs 19 residues. Trimming at V came to 7 bases and at J to 6 bases, leaving 19 bases not matched to a gene. CDR3 sequence: CSALLLWTSGRSPAGELFF. In DNA form, the CDR3 reads TGCAGCGCCCTCCTTCTTTGGACTAGCGGGAGGTCACCGGCCGGGGAGCTGTTTTTT.

The chain is built from TRBV5-1 and TRBJ1-2; D not certain. Trimming stripped 0 bases from V and 4 bases from J, with 16 bases between. Germline-derived CDR1 and CDR2 are SGHRS and YFSETQ. This CDR3 spans 16 amino acids. In DNA, the CDR3 is TGCGCCAGCAGCTTGGATGTGACAATCAACGTCTATGGCTACACCTTC. It is translated as CASSLDVTINVYGYTF.

The V call is TRBV6-1, the J call TRBJ2-7; 8 bases match TRBD2. J lost 2 bases, V lost 4 bases, and 10 bases had no gene match. The CDR3 totals 16 residues. Looked up from germline, CDR1 is MNHNS and CDR2 is SASEGT. The DNA for the CDR3 is TGTGCCAGCAGTGCGGGGGGCGGGGGGTCCCCCTACGAGCAGTACTTC. It codes for CASSAGGGGSPYEQYF.

CDR3: CASQGDQPQHF. In DNA, the CDR3 is TGTGCCAGTCAGGGGGATCAGCCCCAGCATTTT. The rearrangement joins TRBV6-1 to TRBJ1-5; 7 nucleotides match TRBD1. V lost 9 bases, J lost 5 bases, and 1 base stayed unmatched. From germline, CDR1 is MNHNS and CDR2 SASEGT. The CDR3 consists of 11 residues.

The rearrangement joins TRBV13 to TRBJ2-1; the D is unclear. CDR3 length equals 14 residues. With 6 bases removed from V and 4 bases from J, the gap between germline ends came to 13 bases. The germline V gene encodes CDR1 PRHDT and CDR2 FYEKMQ (reference sequence). The CDR3 sequence: CASSSYEEYNEQFF. CDR3 coding DNA: TGTGCCAGCAGTTCCTATGAGGAGTACAATGAGCAGTTCTTC.

The V and J genes are TRBV5-4 and TRBJ2-1; the match to TRBD2 covers 9 bases. The trim removed 2 bases at V and 5 bases at J, leaving 5 bases unmatched. There are 15 residues in the CDR3. Germline-derived CDR1 and CDR2 are SGHNT and YYREEE (reference sequence). The CDR3 sequence: CASSFRPSGNNEQFF. The DNA for the CDR3 is TGTGCCAGCAGCTTTCGCCCTAGCGGGAACAATGAGCAGTTCTTC. Full variable domain (rest looked up from reference TRBV5-4 and TRBJ2-1): ETGVTQSPTHLIKTRGQQVTLRCSSQSGHNTVSWYQQALGQGPQFIFQYYREEENGRGNFPPRFSGLQFPNYSSELNVNALELDDSALYLCASSFRPSGNNEQFFGPGTRLTVL.